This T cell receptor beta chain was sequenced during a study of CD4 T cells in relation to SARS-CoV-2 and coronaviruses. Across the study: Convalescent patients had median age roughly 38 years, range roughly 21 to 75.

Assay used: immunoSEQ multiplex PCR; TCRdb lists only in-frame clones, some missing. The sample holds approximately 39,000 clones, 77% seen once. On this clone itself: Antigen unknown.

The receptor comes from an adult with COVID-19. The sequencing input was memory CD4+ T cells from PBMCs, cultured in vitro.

The CDR3 DNA follows: TGTGCCACCAGCAGAGAGATTCGGGGAGGCCCAGATACGCAGTATTTT. Protein: CATSREIRGGPDTQYF. The chain carries TRBV15 and TRBJ2-3, with D tentatively TRBD2 (6 bases). The germline CDR1 and CDR2 sequences are LNHNV and YYDKDF (reference sequence). Trimming removed 0 bases from V and 4 bases from J, with 14 bases in between. This CDR3 is built from 16 residues.